Described below is a single T cell receptor (beta chain) sequence and its context. Its specificity is unknown. The V gene's germline CDR1 is SGHAT and CDR2 FQDESV (reference sequence). Germline trimming cut 4 bases from V and 9 bases from J; bases unmatched to any gene: 15. This CDR3 spans 16 amino acids. These data are taken from a study of cytomegalovirus exposure and HLA in healthy donors. Study conclusions and caveats: Only CMV serostatus was available as immune exposure information.

Primers for the PCR totalled 60 Vbeta and 13 Jbeta. TCRdb keeps only in-frame clones here, not all; method: immunoSEQ multiplex PCR. The sample holds a few hundred thousand clones; approximately 78% are singletons and the top ten take about 3.1%. The source is a man aged 30 to 39 in good health and CMV-seronegative. The chain links TRBV11-1 to TRBJ2-1, with 7 bases lining up with TRBD2. The specimen sequenced was PBMCs. The CDR3 nucleotides read TGTGCCAGCAGCTATTGGCTAGCGGTTCCGGGCAGTGAGCAGTTCTTC. Translated: CASSYWLAVPGSEQFF.